The next 14 T cell receptor beta chains were all read from a single sample in a study of Tregs in tolerant kidney transplant recipients. These receptors are not linked to any known antigen. Profiled with immunoSEQ multiplex PCR; TCRdb holds only in-frame clones, not every one. The sample contains 15,000 to 25,000 clones, 50% to 70% of which appear only once. Sequenced: Tregs from blood cultured with allogeneic cells. The source is a human donor in good health.

The V and J genes are TRBV27 and TRBJ1-5; TRBD1 matches at 7 bases. Trimming removed 3 bases from V and 4 bases from J; junction bases left unmatched: 12. Germline V gene sequence: CDR1 MNHEY, CDR2 SMNVEV (reference sequence). The CDR3 runs to 17 residues. The CDR3 region has the DNA TGTGCCAGCAGTTTTAGTCCCCCACAGGGGAGAAATCAGCCCCAGCATTTT. It encodes CASSFSPPQGRNQPQHF.

V gene TRBV5-1 combines with J gene TRBJ2-5; TRBD2 agrees at 11 bases. In germline, CDR1 is SGHRS, CDR2 YFSETQ. V lost 4 bases and J lost 1; bases outside the gene matches: 6. CDR3 length equals 16 residues. CDR3 nucleotides: TGCGCCAGCAGCCCCTCTAGCGGGGGGACCCAAGAGACCCAGTACTTC. Translation gives CASSPSSGGTQETQYF.

The rearrangement links TRBV19 to TRBJ2-7; no firm D call. The CDR3 contains 13 residues. The V gene lost 3 bases and the J gene lost 3 bases, with 9 bases spanning the gap. Germline assignment: CDR1 LNHDA and CDR2 SQIVND (reference sequence). CDR3 amino acids: CASSMRSYYEQYF. The DNA for the CDR3 is TGTGCCAGTAGTATGAGGTCTTACTACGAGCAGTACTTC.

This chain joins TRBV4-1 and TRBJ1-2, with no clear D. The V end lost 0 bases, the J end lost 7 bases, and 15 bases lay between the germline ends. CDR1 and CDR2 (germline): MGHRA, YSYEKL. The CDR3 totals 15 residues. The DNA of the CDR3 is TGCGCCAGCAGCCAAGATTCTTCAACCCGGGGTGGCTACACCTTC. Translation: CASSQDSSTRGGYTF.

This chain joins TRBV29-1 and TRBJ2-3, with 9 bases that match TRBD2. The length of the CDR3 is 18 residues. V lost 1 base and J lost 4; bases outside the gene matches: 15. CDR1 SQVTM and CDR2 ANQGSEA come from the germline V gene. The CDR3 coding sequence is TGCAGCGTTGAAGGGGGGGCCCTGGGCGGGAGGGCCCCAGATACGCAGTATTTT. It specifies CSVEGGALGGRAPDTQYF.

The gene calls are TRBV25-1 and TRBJ2-1; 8 positions agree with TRBD2. The trim removed 1 base at V and 4 bases at J, leaving 6 bases unmatched. This CDR3 has 16 amino acids. The germline CDR1 and CDR2 sequences are MGHDK and SYGVNS. CDR3 sequence reads: CASSESGGGPYNEQFF. The CDR3 bases are TGTGCCAGCAGTGAATCGGGGGGGGGCCCTTACAATGAGCAGTTCTTC.

The chain combines TRBV18 with TRBJ2-5, with TRBD1 as a possible D gene (6 bases). The V gene lost 3 bases and the J gene lost 2 bases, with 16 bases spanning the gap. CDR3 size: 16 residues. Germline CDR1 is KGHSH and CDR2 is LQKENI. CDR3 sequence reads: CASSPQGRPTQETQYF. The CDR3 DNA reads TGTGCCAGCTCACCTCAGGGGAGACCAACTCAAGAGACCCAGTACTTC.

Only a few counts were recorded for this clone. The chain recombines TRBV5-6 with TRBJ1-2, with no clear D. The V and J ends lost 5 bases and 5 bases respectively, with 13 bases between them. Germline V gene lookup returns CDR1 SGHDT and CDR2 YYEEEE. The CDR3 totals 13 residues. Here the CDR3 reads CASRPAGPYGYTF. In DNA form, the CDR3 reads TGTGCCAGCAGACCCGCCGGGCCGTATGGCTACACCTTC.

The V call is TRBV5-4, the J call TRBJ2-7, with TRBD1 matching 9 bases. This CDR3 has 15 amino acids. The trim removed 0 bases at V and 3 bases at J, leaving 4 bases unmatched. Germline CDR1 and CDR2: SGHNT and YYREEE (reference sequence). The CDR3 DNA follows: TGTGCCAGCAGCTTGGAACAGGGGGCCGTCTACGAGCAGTACTTC. Translating it yields CASSLEQGAVYEQYF.

The chain uses TRBV19 and TRBJ2-4, with D perhaps TRBD1 or TRBD2 (5 bases each). Per germline, CDR1 LNHDA and CDR2 SQIVND (reference sequence). The CDR3 extends over 14 amino acids. The V and J ends lost 5 bases and 8 bases respectively, with 16 bases between them. The CDR3 region is CASSHRDRGHIQYF. DNA of the CDR3: TGTGCCAGTAGTCACCGGGACCGAGGACACATTCAGTACTTC.

The chain joins TRBV19 to TRBJ2-6; 9 positions agree with TRBD2. Germline-derived CDR1 and CDR2 are LNHDA and SQIVND (reference sequence). V shed 1 base, J shed 2 bases, and the junction held 0 bases outside the gene matches. This CDR3 has 16 residues. In nucleotides, the CDR3 is TGTGCCAGTAGTATAGGCGGGAGGGCTGGGGCCAACGTCCTGACTTTC. Translated: CASSIGGRAGANVLTF.

The rearrangement uses TRBV5-1 and TRBJ1-5; 11 bases align to TRBD1. V lost 3 bases and J lost 3; bases outside the gene matches: 8. This CDR3 has 17 residues. CDR1 is SGHRS and CDR2 is YFSETQ in the germline V gene. The CDR3 DNA follows: TGCGCCAGCAGCTCGGGACAGGGGGTATCCAACAATCAGCCCCAGCATTTT. It specifies CASSSGQGVSNNQPQHF.

J is TRBJ1-3 and V is TRBV5-4; possible D gene TRBD1, 5 bases. The V and J ends lost 4 bases and 2 bases respectively, with 16 bases between them. Germline V lookup: CDR1 SGHNT, CDR2 YYREEE (reference sequence). The CDR3 has 16 residues. The CDR3 DNA is TGTGCCAGCAGCAGGGGACGGAATGACCCTGGAAACACCATATATTTT. Residues: CASSRGRNDPGNTIYF.

The CDR3 DNA reads as TGTGCCAGCAGCTTAGCTGGGACTAGGCGAGAGACCCAGTACTTC. Translating it yields CASSLAGTRRETQYF. V is TRBV7-2 and J is TRBJ2-5; 8 bases fit TRBD2. The V and J ends lost 0 bases and 4 bases, in that order; junction bases with no gene match: 4. The CDR3 has 15 residues. Germline V gene data show CDR1 as SGHTA and CDR2 as FQGNSA.